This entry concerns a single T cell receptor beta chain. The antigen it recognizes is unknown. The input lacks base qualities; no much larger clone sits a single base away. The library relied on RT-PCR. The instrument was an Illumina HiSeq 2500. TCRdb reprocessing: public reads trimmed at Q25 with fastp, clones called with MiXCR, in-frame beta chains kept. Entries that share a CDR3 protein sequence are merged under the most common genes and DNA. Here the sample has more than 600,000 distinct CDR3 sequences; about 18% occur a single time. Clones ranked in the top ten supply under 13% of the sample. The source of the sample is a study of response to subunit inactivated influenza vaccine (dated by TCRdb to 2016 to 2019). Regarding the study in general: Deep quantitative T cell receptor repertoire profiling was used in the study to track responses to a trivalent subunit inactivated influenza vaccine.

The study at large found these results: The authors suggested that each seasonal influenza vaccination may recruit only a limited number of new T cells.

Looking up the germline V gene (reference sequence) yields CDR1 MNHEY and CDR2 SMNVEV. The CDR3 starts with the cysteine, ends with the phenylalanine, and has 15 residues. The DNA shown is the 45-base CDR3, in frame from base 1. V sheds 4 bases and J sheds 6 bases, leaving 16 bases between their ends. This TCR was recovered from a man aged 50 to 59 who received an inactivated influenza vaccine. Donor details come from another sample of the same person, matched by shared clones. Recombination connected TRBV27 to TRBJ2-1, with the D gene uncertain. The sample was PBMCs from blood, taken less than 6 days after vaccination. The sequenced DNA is TGTGCCAGCAGTTCTAGGGCCCAGCCGCCCAATGAGCAGTTCTTC. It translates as CASSSRAQPPNEQFF.